The 24 T cell receptor beta chains reported below all come from one sample, sequenced in a study of blood T cell repertoires in COVID-19. TCRdb keeps only in-frame clones here, not all; method: immunoSEQ multiplex PCR. Of about 130,000 clones in the sample, 84% were seen once. Sequences were obtained from peripheral blood. The receptors were gathered from a human donor in a cohort sampled during active COVID-19.

The V and J genes are TRBV5-8 and TRBJ1-5; D ambiguous. The CDR3 runs 14 residues. In germline, CDR1 is SGHTS, CDR2 YDEGEE. The V and J ends lost 2 bases and 6 bases respectively, with 12 bases between them. The CDR3 sequence is CASSLQLGSQPQHF. The CDR3 DNA reads as TGTGCCAGCAGCTTACAGCTGGGGAGTCAGCCCCAGCATTTT.

The chain uses TRBV7-9 and TRBJ2-1; the match to TRBD2 covers 9 bases. The CDR3 sequence is 17 residues long. The V gene's germline CDR1 is SEHNR and CDR2 FQNEAQ (reference sequence). V shed 5 bases and J 4 bases; nucleotides not matched to a gene: 12. CDR3 sequence: CASSISGGRSRYNEQFF. CDR3 nucleotides: TGTGCCAGCAGCATTAGCGGGGGCCGATCGAGATACAATGAGCAGTTCTTC.

V and J are TRBV5-1 and TRBJ2-1; 8 nucleotides align to TRBD1. The CDR3 is 14 residues long. Germline V lookup: CDR1 SGHRS, CDR2 YFSETQ. J lost 7 bases, V lost 4 bases, and 7 bases had no gene match. In DNA form, the CDR3 reads TGCGCCAGCAGCCAGCAGGGGGCGCTTAATGAGCAGTTCTTC. Amino acids: CASSQQGALNEQFF. Combining the CDR3 with reference TRBV5-1 and TRBJ2-1 gives the whole variable domain KAGVTQTPRYLIKTRGQQVTLSCSPISGHRSVSWYQQTPGQGLQFLFEYFSETQRNKGNFPGRFSGRQFSNSRSEMNVSTLELGDSALYLCASSQQGALNEQFFGPGTRLTVL.

The chain links TRBV29-1 to TRBJ2-1; D may be TRBD2 (5 bases). Trimming left V 6 bases short and J 0 bases short, with 9 bases between. There are 13 residues in the CDR3. Germline V lookup: CDR1 SQVTM, CDR2 ANQGSEA. For the CDR3, the DNA is TGCAGCGTCGGCGGGTTCTCCTACAATGAGCAGTTCTTC. Protein sequence: CSVGGFSYNEQFF.

A remark on this clone: One junction end does not reproduce the germline sequence, and a read error may be involved. The rearrangement links TRBV7-7 to TRBJ2-2, with TRBD1 matching 10 bases. Germline V gives CDR1 SSHAT, CDR2 FNYEAQ (reference sequence). The CDR3 loop spans 16 amino acids. This CDR3 is CASSLSGTGVAGELFF. CDR3 nucleotides: TGTGCTAGCAGCTTGTCCGGGACAGGGGTCGCCGGGGAGCTGTTTTTT.

The chain employs TRBV5-1 and TRBJ2-6; 7 bases align to TRBD1. CDR1 is SGHRS, CDR2 YFSETQ, per germline. J gave up 2 bases and V 4 bases, and 6 bases lay outside the gene matches. This CDR3 contains 16 residues. CDR3 in DNA: TGCGCCAGCAGCCTGGGACAGCTAACTGGGGCCAACGTCCTGACTTTC. Its translation is CASSLGQLTGANVLTF. The variable domain in full, completed from reference TRBV5-1 and TRBJ2-6, reads KAGVTQTPRYLIKTRGQQVTLSCSPISGHRSVSWYQQTPGQGLQFLFEYFSETQRNKGNFPGRFSGRQFSNSRSEMNVSTLELGDSALYLCASSLGQLTGANVLTFGAGSRLTVL.

The chain uses TRBV28 and TRBJ2-5; 10 bases match TRBD2. The germline CDR1 and CDR2 sequences are MDHEN and SYDVKM. V shed 4 bases, J shed 5 bases, and the junction held 16 bases outside the gene matches. The length of the CDR3 is 18 residues. CDR3 residues: CASSSLYTPGLARETQYF. CDR3 DNA sequence: TGTGCCAGCAGTTCCCTCTATACCCCGGGACTAGCGAGGGAGACCCAGTACTTC.

The count of this clone is one. A junction boundary mismatches the germline segment, possibly from a read error. The chain uses TRBV6-2 or TRBV6-3 and TRBJ2-5, with a weak D call TRBD2 (6 bases). CDR3 length: 18 residues. From germline, CDR1 is MNHEY and CDR2 SVGEGT. The CDR3, as DNA: TGTGCCAGCAGTTACTCGTCGGCCGTTCCGGGAGACCAAGAGGCCCAGTACTTC. Amino acids: CASSYSSAVPGDQEAQYF.

The chain uses TRBV2 and TRBJ2-7; perhaps TRBD2 as D (5 bases). V was trimmed by 6 bases and J by 3 bases, leaving 9 bases between them. This CDR3 region has 12 residues. Germline lookup yields CDR1 SNHLY and CDR2 FYNNEI. Here the CDR3 DNA reads TGTGCCAGCAGCGAACGGGGCTACGAGCAGTACTTC. Amino acid sequence: CASSERGYEQYF.

This clone was seen a handful of times. The rearrangement links TRBV9 to TRBJ2-7; possibly TRBD2 for D (6 bases). The ends were cut back, 0 bases at V and 6 bases at J, with 19 bases in the middle. The CDR3 extends over 16 amino acids. CDR1 is SGDLS and CDR2 is YYNGEE in the germline V gene. CDR3 in DNA: TGTGCCAGCAGCGTAGCTGCAGCCGACCGGGGAGGCGAGCAGTACTTC. Translated: CASSVAAADRGGEQYF.

The chain is built from TRBV4-1 and TRBJ2-7; 10 bases fit TRBD2. Germline V gene sequence: CDR1 MGHRA, CDR2 YSYEKL. This CDR3 spans 16 amino acids. The J segment lost 2 bases and the V segment lost 4 bases, leaving 8 bases of the junction unmatched. The CDR3 DNA reads as TGCGCCAGCAGCCGAACTCTAGCGGGGGACCCCTACGAGCAGTACTTC. It codes for CASSRTLAGDPYEQYF.

V and J are TRBV6-2 or TRBV6-3 and TRBJ1-4; no definite D call. V was cut by 0 bases and J by 14 bases, with 16 bases left in between. This CDR3 has 14 residues. The germline V gene encodes CDR1 MNHEY and CDR2 SVGEGT. The CDR3 DNA sequence: TGTGCCAGCAGTTACTCCGCGGCGGGAAGGGTGCTGTTTTTT. This codes for CASSYSAAGRVLFF.

The chain has TRBV19 and TRBJ2-1; D ambiguous. Germline loops: CDR1 LNHDA, CDR2 SQIVND (reference sequence). The CDR3 has 15 amino acids. V was cut by 3 bases and J by 0 bases, with 9 bases left in between. CDR3 sequence reads: CASSISRNSYNEQFF. The CDR3 DNA reads as TGTGCCAGTAGTATTTCCCGTAACTCCTACAATGAGCAGTTCTTC. Looking up the rest from reference TRBV19 and TRBJ2-1 gives the full variable domain: DGGITQSPKYLFRKEGQNVTLSCEQNLNHDAMYWYRQDPGQGLRLIYYSQIVNDFQKGDIAEGYSVSREKKESFPLTVTSAQKNPTAFYLCASSISRNSYNEQFFGPGTRLTVL.

This chain joins TRBV4-2 and TRBJ1-3, with TRBD1 identical over 7 bases. The CDR3 is 16 residues long. V dropped 1 base and J dropped 3; count of bases not matched to a gene: 6. The germline CDR1 and CDR2 sequences are LGHNA and YNFKEQ. The CDR3 spells CASSQVETGNGNTIYF. Written as DNA, the CDR3 is TGTGCCAGCAGCCAAGTAGAGACAGGGAATGGAAACACCATATATTTT.

Comments on this clone: Different DNA sequences within this sample yield the same CDR3. The chain recombines TRBV5-1 with TRBJ2-5; TRBD2 agrees at 10 bases. The germline V gene has CDR1 SGHRS and CDR2 YFSETQ. V lost 10 bases and J lost 5; bases outside the gene matches: 8. CDR3 length: 13 residues. The CDR3 region is CARQRGGGETQYF. Written as DNA, the CDR3 is TGCGCCCGGCAGCGGGGGGGAGGGGAGACCCAGTACTTC.

This chain joins TRBV27 and TRBJ2-5; maybe TRBD2 (6 bases). Looked up from germline, CDR1 is MNHEY and CDR2 is SMNVEV (reference sequence). This CDR3 region has 15 residues. With 1 base removed from V and 2 bases from J, the gap between germline ends came to 11 bases. The CDR3 region is CASSLFAGLQETQYF. As DNA, the CDR3 is TGTGCCAGCAGTTTATTCGCGGGGCTACAAGAGACCCAGTACTTC.

V usage is TRBV7-9 and J usage is TRBJ1-1; no clear D gene. Trimming left V 0 bases short and J 6 bases short, with 5 bases between. The CDR3 extends over 12 amino acids. Germline V lookup: CDR1 SEHNR, CDR2 FQNEAQ (reference sequence). As DNA, the CDR3 is TGTGCCAGCAGCTTAGCGGAGGCTGAAGCTTTCTTT. Amino acids: CASSLAEAEAFF. The whole variable domain, remainder taken from reference TRBV7-9 and TRBJ1-1, is DTGVSQNPRHKITKRGQNVTFRCDPISEHNRLYWYRQTLGQGPEFLTYFQNEAQLEKSRLLSDRFSAERPKGSFSTLEIQRTEQGDSAMYLCASSLAEAEAFFGQGTRLTVV.

This chain's CDR3 is CASSLGGQENGYTF. As DNA, the CDR3 is TGTGCCAGCAGCTTGGGTGGACAGGAGAATGGCTACACCTTC. The chain couples TRBV5-6 to TRBJ1-2; TRBD1 matches at 7 bases. The CDR3 covers 14 residues. J was trimmed by 6 bases and V by 0 bases; bases with no gene match: 5. Germline V gene lookup returns CDR1 SGHDT and CDR2 YYEEEE. Full variable domain (outside the CDR3, taken from reference TRBV5-6 and TRBJ1-2): DAGVTQSPTHLIKTRGQQVTLRCSPKSGHDTVSWYQQALGQGPQFIFQYYEEEERQRGNFPDRFSGHQFPNYSSELNVNALLLGDSALYLCASSLGGQENGYTFGSGTRLTVV.

The rearrangement joins TRBV7-9 to TRBJ1-4; unclear D gene. Trimming took 1 base from V and 8 from J, leaving 8 bases between them. Germline CDR1 is SEHNR and CDR2 is FQNEAQ (reference sequence). This CDR3 region has 13 residues. This chain's CDR3 is CASSLDAAEKLFF. The CDR3 DNA follows: TGTGCCAGCAGCTTAGATGCCGCGGAAAAACTGTTTTTT.

In this sample, this clone turned up a few times. The chain couples TRBV5-6 to TRBJ1-1; D is perhaps TRBD1 (6 bases). Trimming cost V 4 bases and J 7 bases, with 20 bases left between them. CDR1 SGHDT and CDR2 YYEEEE come from the germline V gene. CDR3 size: 15 residues. The CDR3 is CASSRPQGIVGEAFF. CDR3 nucleotides: TGTGCCAGCAGCCGACCACAGGGCATAGTGGGTGAAGCTTTCTTT. Supplemented by reference TRBV5-6 and TRBJ1-1, the full variable domain reads DAGVTQSPTHLIKTRGQQVTLRCSPKSGHDTVSWYQQALGQGPQFIFQYYEEEERQRGNFPDRFSGHQFPNYSSELNVNALLLGDSALYLCASSRPQGIVGEAFFGQGTRLTVV.

This sequence joins TRBV12-1 and TRBJ1-4. TRBV12-1 represents a pseudogene. CDR3 length: 15 residues. CDR3 sequence: CASSPRRDQFEKLFF. As DNA, the CDR3 is TGTGCCAGCAGCCCCAGGAGGGACCAATTTGAAAAACTGTTTTTT.

V and J are TRBV5-6 and TRBJ1-5, with a tentative D call TRBD1 (6 bases). Trimming shortened V by 2 bases and J by 6 bases, and 9 bases separated the two germline ends. Germline CDR1 is SGHDT and CDR2 is YYEEEE. The CDR3 spans 13 residues. CDR3 sequence: CASSLGTSQPQHF. CDR3 bases: TGTGCCAGCAGCTTAGGGACATCTCAGCCCCAGCATTTT.

This clone was observed a few times. The rearrangement uses TRBV5-6 and TRBJ2-3; 7 bases line up with TRBD1. V shed 4 bases and J 3 bases; nucleotides not matched to a gene: 11. Germline CDR1 is SGHDT and CDR2 is YYEEEE. This CDR3 has 16 amino acids. CDR3 amino acids: CASSGDDRAGTDTQYF. The DNA of the CDR3 is TGTGCCAGCAGCGGGGACGACAGGGCAGGGACAGATACGCAGTATTTT.

J is TRBJ1-1 and V is TRBV6-5; a weak D match, TRBD1 (5 bases). Germline assignment: CDR1 MNHEY and CDR2 SVGAGI. Trimming took 2 bases from V and 0 from J, leaving 10 bases between them. This CDR3 contains 15 residues. The CDR3 spells CASSYPGSVNTEAFF. CDR3 DNA sequence: TGTGCCAGCAGTTACCCAGGGTCAGTGAACACTGAAGCTTTCTTT.